This T cell receptor (beta chain) comes out of a study of control samples from healthy donors and cancer patients. Assay: immunoSEQ multiplex PCR; the TCRdb copy retains only in-frame clones and omits some. The sample holds approximately 100,000 clones, roughly 92% seen once. After removal of 4 bases from V and 0 bases from J, the junction contained 11 bases not matched to a gene. Germline values: CDR1 LGHNA, CDR2 YSLEER. The length of the CDR3 is 20 residues. Sequenced: blood. This chain connects TRBV4-3 to TRBJ2-1; 14 bases agree with TRBD2. The source is a human donor in good health. The donor label of this sample is uncertain. CDR3 amino acids: CASSRDHPGLAGGSYNEQFF. The CDR3 DNA reads as TGCGCCAGCAGCCGAGATCACCCCGGACTAGCGGGGGGCTCCTACAATGAGCAGTTCTTC.